The clone carrying this T cell receptor beta chain was counted many times. The antigen remains unidentified. Using its own MiXCR run on the reads, TCRdb lists one record per CDR3 protein. The data contain about a million distinct CDR3 sequences, approximately 31% of them singletons. The sample originates from a study of T cell repertoires in cytomegalovirus infection. Turning to the study itself: CMV infection together with matching HLA type was indicated by public TCR beta signatures.

Study conclusions and caveats: CMV-specific TCR beta clonotypes restricted by HLA-C dominated the ex vivo response.

This clonotype was obtained from a human donor in good health (CMV status not recorded). Some clones in this sample may be carry-over from other donors' samples. Here the sequenced sample was cultured CD8+ T cells from PBMCs, taken from culture after CMV antigen stimulation.

CDR3: CASSQDRGGDSYEQYF. The DNA of the CDR3 is TGTGCCAGCAGCCAAGACCGAGGAGGGGATTCTTACGAGCAGTACTTC. The rearrangement joins TRBV7-9 to TRBJ2-7; weak D call: TRBD2 (6 bases). Deletions cut 5 bases from V and 4 bases from J, with 21 bases between. The germline V gene encodes CDR1 SEHNR and CDR2 FQNEAQ (reference sequence). This CDR3 region has 16 residues. The full variable domain, its missing parts supplied by reference TRBV7-9 and TRBJ2-7, is DTGVSQNPRHKITKRGQNVTFRCDPISEHNRLYWYRQTLGQGPEFLTYFQNEAQLEKSRLLSDRFSAERPKGSFSTLEIQRTEQGDSAMYLCASSQDRGGDSYEQYFGPGTRLTVT.